The 27 T cell receptor beta chains below were found in one sample sequenced in a study of blood T cells in healthy people across ages. Primers used in a second PCR of about 7 to 12 cycles were a sample-barcoded 5' primer and a J-beta primer mix. A single record per CDR3 protein comes from TCRdb applying MiXCR to the 5' RACE reads. The top ten clones hold about 8% of a sample with about 1.7 million distinct CDR3 sequences, 28% of them seen once. The sample taken for sequencing was blood. Receptors originate from a woman aged 25 to 39 in good health.

This clonotype came up a few times. The V gene is TRBV28, the J gene TRBJ1-2, with 9 bases matching TRBD1. CDR3 size: 16 residues. V trimming: 3 bases; J trimming: 2 bases; junction bases outside the gene matches: 7. CDR1 MDHEN and CDR2 SYDVKM come from the germline V gene. CDR3 DNA: TGTGCCAGCAGTTTGGGACAGGGACGTATCAACTATGGCTACACCTTC. Residues: CASSLGQGRINYGYTF.

Turning to this clonotype: Mismatch with germline at one junction end may stem from a read error. The V call is TRBV7-3, the J call TRBJ2-5, with 7 bases that match TRBD1. The CDR3 is 15 residues long. CDR1 and CDR2 (germline): SGHTA, FQGTGA. DNA of the CDR3: TGTGCCAGCAGCTTCCAAGACAGGGCCAGGGTCGGCTTTCACTTC. It codes for CASSFQDRARVGFHF.

The chain uses TRBV20-1 and TRBJ2-7; D possibly corresponds to TRBD2 (5 bases). The V gene's germline CDR1 is DFQATT and CDR2 SNEGSKA (reference sequence). With 3 bases removed from V and 3 bases from J, the gap between germline ends came to 9 bases. The CDR3 sequence is 12 residues long. In DNA form, the CDR3 reads TGCAGTGCTAGTTCCCGGGGCTACGAGCAGTACTTC. Translated: CSASSRGYEQYF.

The chain carries TRBV27 and TRBJ2-3; 8 positions agree with TRBD2. Germline V gene lookup returns CDR1 MNHEY and CDR2 SMNVEV (reference sequence). The V and J ends lost 8 bases and 2 bases, in that order; junction bases with no gene match: 6. This CDR3 has 14 amino acids. The CDR3: CASGAGDDTDTQYF. CDR3 sequence (DNA): TGTGCCAGCGGAGCGGGGGATGACACAGATACGCAGTATTTT.

The sample holds many counts of this clonotype. V and J are TRBV6-5 and TRBJ2-7; tentative D call: TRBD2 (5 bases). This CDR3 is 11 amino acids long. Germline CDR1 reads MNHEY; CDR2 reads SVGAGI. The CDR3 loop reads CGSGIQYEQYF. The CDR3 DNA reads as TGTGGATCGGGGATCCAATACGAGCAGTACTTC.

This clonotype was seen repeatedly, ten times or more. V is TRBV30 and J is TRBJ1-2; TRBD1 agrees at 9 bases. Germline CDR1 GTSNPN, CDR2 SVGIG (reference sequence). V gave up 5 bases and J gave up 8 bases; unmatched junction bases: 12. The CDR3 loop spans 14 amino acids. This chain's CDR3 is CAWVWSDRGLGYTF. CDR3 nucleotides: TGTGCCTGGGTCTGGTCGGACAGGGGATTGGGCTACACCTTC.

Only a few counts were recorded for this clonotype. The chain carries TRBV20-1 and TRBJ1-1; 9 bases are shared with TRBD1. This CDR3 is 15 amino acids long. Per the germline V gene, CDR1 is DFQATT and CDR2 is SNEGSKA (reference sequence). V dropped 5 bases and J dropped 0; count of bases not matched to a gene: 7. The chain's CDR3 is CSAGTGLEMNTEAFF. Here the CDR3 DNA reads TGCAGTGCTGGGACAGGGTTGGAGATGAACACTGAAGCTTTCTTT.

The chain couples TRBV7-6 to TRBJ1-2; 10 bases align to TRBD1. Germline CDR1 is SGHVS and CDR2 is FNYEAQ. This CDR3 region has 16 residues. Trimming removed 8 bases from V and 3 bases from J; junction bases left unmatched: 12. In DNA form, the CDR3 reads TGTGCCAGCCGCATGACTGGACAGGGGGTATACTATGGCTACACCTTC. Its translation is CASRMTGQGVYYGYTF.

The rearrangement links TRBV5-6 to TRBJ2-3, with 8 nucleotides matching TRBD1. Germline V gives CDR1 SGHDT, CDR2 YYEEEE. V lost 4 bases to trimming and J lost 3 bases; unmatched junction nucleotides: 10. The CDR3 has 16 residues. The CDR3 DNA sequence: TGTGCCAGCAGCCCGCGGGACAGGTGGGGAACAGATACGCAGTATTTT. It encodes CASSPRDRWGTDTQYF.

This chain links TRBV19 with TRBJ1-5, with TRBD1 as a possible D gene (5 bases). This CDR3 is built from 16 residues. The V gene's germline CDR1 is LNHDA and CDR2 SQIVND (reference sequence). V was cut by 7 bases and J by 3 bases, with 19 bases left in between. The CDR3 DNA follows: TGTGCCAGTACCCCCGGGGGAAGTAGGGACAATCAGCCCCAGCATTTT. Protein sequence: CASTPGGSRDNQPQHF.

This clonotype was seen repeatedly, ten times or more. This chain uses TRBV7-3 with TRBJ2-1, with D tentatively TRBD2 (6 bases). The germline V gene has CDR1 SGHTA and CDR2 FQGTGA. Trimming took 5 bases from V and 10 from J, leaving 15 bases between them. The CDR3 totals 13 residues. The CDR3 spells CASSRPGGREQFF. The CDR3 bases are TGTGCCAGCAGCCGGCCAGGAGGGCGGGAGCAGTTCTTC. The full variable domain, completed using reference TRBV7-3 and TRBJ2-1, is GAGVSQTPSNKVTEKGKYVELRCDPISGHTALYWYRQSLGQGPEFLIYFQGTGAADDSGLPNDRFFAVRPEGSVSTLKIQRTERGDSAVYLCASSRPGGREQFFGPGTRLTVL.

This clonotype was picked up many times. The chain couples TRBV20-1 to TRBJ2-1, with D tentatively TRBD1 or TRBD2 (5 bases each). With 2 bases removed from V and 8 bases from J, the gap between germline ends came to 16 bases. In germline, CDR1 is DFQATT, CDR2 SNEGSKA (reference sequence). CDR3 length: 14 residues. CDR3 sequence reads: CSARTGLLHDEQFF. The CDR3 region has the DNA TGCAGTGCTAGAACAGGACTCTTACATGATGAGCAGTTCTTC.

This clonotype has a handful of counts. The rearrangement links TRBV7-3 to TRBJ1-6, with 7 bases identical to TRBD1. CDR1 SGHTA and CDR2 FQGTGA come from the germline V gene. The J segment lost 10 bases and the V segment lost 5 bases, leaving 8 bases of the junction unmatched. The length of the CDR3 is 14 residues. CDR3 residues: CASSQTGLKSPLHF. The CDR3 bases are TGTGCCAGCAGCCAGACAGGGTTAAAGTCACCCCTCCACTTT.

This clonotype has a count of ten or more. The chain couples TRBV24-1 to TRBJ2-3; 10 bases map to TRBD2. V shed 4 bases, J shed 0 bases, and the junction held 6 bases outside the gene matches. This CDR3 contains 17 residues. Looked up from germline, CDR1 is KGHDR and CDR2 is SFDVKD. The CDR3 is CATSEALAGGSTDTQYF. CDR3 DNA sequence: TGTGCCACCAGTGAGGCCTTAGCGGGAGGAAGCACAGATACGCAGTATTTT.

This clonotype was seen many times. The rearrangement uses TRBV10-3 and TRBJ2-1; 7 bases align to TRBD2. V lost 6 bases, J lost 0 bases, and 2 bases stayed unmatched. Germline CDR1 is ENHRY and CDR2 is SYGVKD. The CDR3 extends over 14 amino acids. CDR3 region: CAISPGGSYNEQFF. CDR3 nucleotide sequence: TGTGCCATCAGCCCGGGGGGCTCCTACAATGAGCAGTTCTTC.

The J gene is TRBJ1-2, the V gene TRBV29-1; D call uncertain. Trimming took 4 bases from V and 6 from J, leaving 12 bases between them. This CDR3 has 12 amino acids. Germline V gene lookup returns CDR1 SQVTM and CDR2 ANQGSEA. The CDR3 region is CSVADLGNGYTF. CDR3 nucleotide sequence: TGCAGCGTTGCGGACCTGGGGAATGGCTACACCTTC.

As to this clonotype: A read error may account for a junction end that differs from germline. V gene TRBV6-1 combines with J gene TRBJ1-2; TRBD1 is a possible D gene (5 bases). Germline lookup yields CDR1 MNHNS and CDR2 SASEGT. CDR3 length: 16 residues. In DNA, the CDR3 is TGTACCAGCAGTGACGCCGGCCGGGACGGAACCTATGGCTACACCTTC. Protein: CTSSDAGRDGTYGYTF.

The chain employs TRBV11-2 and TRBJ2-3; D unclear. The germline V and J ends were trimmed by 5 bases and 6 bases, with 9 bases remaining between them. Germline CDR1 is SGHAT and CDR2 is FQNNGV. CDR3 length equals 12 residues. The CDR3 DNA is TGTGCCAGCAGCCTGTATATGGATACGCAGTATTTT. It yields the protein CASSLYMDTQYF.

Turning to this clonotype: Germline is not matched at one junction end, which may reflect a read error. The chain couples TRBV20-1 to TRBJ2-7; TRBD2 matches at 11 bases. Germline V gives CDR1 DFQATT, CDR2 SNEGSKA (reference sequence). The length of the CDR3 is 14 residues. CDR3 nucleotides: TGCAGTGCTGGGACTAGCGGAAACTCCTATGAGCAGTACTTC. Amino acids: CSAGTSGNSYEQYF.

This clonotype was seen a handful of times. This chain joins TRBV28 and TRBJ1-5; D unclear. From germline, CDR1 is MDHEN and CDR2 SYDVKM. The CDR3 covers 15 residues. Trimming shortened V by 6 bases and J by 4 bases, and 16 bases separated the two germline ends. The CDR3 nucleotides are TGTGCCAGCAGGGAGTGGTCGACGGTAAATCAGCCCCAGCATTTT. It encodes CASREWSTVNQPQHF.

In DNA, the CDR3 is TGTGCCAGCCGGGAGGGAAGCACAGATACGCAGTATTTT. Protein: CASREGSTDTQYF. The chain joins TRBV28 to TRBJ2-3; 8 bases are shared with TRBD2. The V gene end was trimmed by 8 bases and the J gene end by 0 bases; junction bases not matched to a gene: 1. Germline lookup yields CDR1 MDHEN and CDR2 SYDVKM. This CDR3 is 13 amino acids long.

CDR3 nucleotides: TGTGCCAGCAGCAATTTAGCGGCAAACTCCTACGAGCAGTACTTC. Encoded protein: CASSNLAANSYEQYF. The chain joins TRBV7-2 to TRBJ2-7; a possible D gene is TRBD2 (6 bases). Germline CDR1 SGHTA, CDR2 FQGNSA. The CDR3 contains 15 residues. V dropped 5 bases and J dropped 0 bases, with 14 bases sitting between them.

The genes are TRBV7-9 and TRBJ1-4; D might be TRBD1 (6 bases). CDR1 is SEHNR and CDR2 is FQNEAQ in the germline V gene (reference sequence). The CDR3 spans 15 residues. Trimming cost V 11 bases and J 4 bases, with 20 bases left between them. CDR3 DNA: TGTGCCGGCGCCCCACGGGGGGCCGGTAATGAAAAACTGTTTTTT. Translated, it gives CAGAPRGAGNEKLFF.

V and J are TRBV5-1 and TRBJ1-4; D gene uncertain. CDR3 length equals 14 residues. The V end was cut by 1 base, the J end by 6 bases, with 10 bases between. Germline CDR1 and CDR2: SGHRS and YFSETQ. CDR3 residues: CASSLRGRDEKLFF. The CDR3, as DNA: TGCGCCAGCAGCTTGCGAGGGAGGGATGAAAAACTGTTTTTT.

The rearrangement joins TRBV7-2 to TRBJ2-1; D remains unclear. CDR3 length equals 14 residues. Trimming left V 5 bases short and J 9 bases short, with 17 bases between. Germline V gene lookup returns CDR1 SGHTA and CDR2 FQGNSA. The CDR3 region is CASSDGYYIGEQFF. In DNA, the CDR3 is TGTGCCAGCAGCGACGGATACTACATAGGTGAGCAGTTCTTC. Full variable domain (missing parts from reference TRBV7-2 and TRBJ2-1): GAGVSQSPSNKVTEKGKDVELRCDPISGHTALYWYRQSLGQGLEFLIYFQGNSAPDKSGLPSDRFSAERTGGSVSTLTIQRTQQEDSAVYLCASSDGYYIGEQFFGPGTRLTVL.

Notes on this clonotype: Being one base from a much bigger clone, this may be a read error. The rearrangement links TRBV12-3 or TRBV12-4 to TRBJ2-7, with D tentatively TRBD2 (6 bases). Deletions cut 5 bases from V and 7 bases from J, with 15 bases between. This CDR3 contains 13 residues. The CDR3 protein is CASSPALASEQYF. CDR3 bases: TGTGCCAGCAGTCCCGCACTAGCTAGTGAGCAGTACTTC.

The chain couples TRBV18 to TRBJ2-4, with TRBD2 matching 11 bases. The J call may not be correct, given that the DNA end is closer to TRBJ2-5. This CDR3 has 16 residues. The germline CDR1 and CDR2 sequences are KGHSH and LQKENI. CDR3 coding DNA: TGTGCCAGCGCCCCACTCGGACTAGCGGGCGGAGAGACCCAGTACTTC. Amino acid sequence: CASAPLGLAGGETQYF.